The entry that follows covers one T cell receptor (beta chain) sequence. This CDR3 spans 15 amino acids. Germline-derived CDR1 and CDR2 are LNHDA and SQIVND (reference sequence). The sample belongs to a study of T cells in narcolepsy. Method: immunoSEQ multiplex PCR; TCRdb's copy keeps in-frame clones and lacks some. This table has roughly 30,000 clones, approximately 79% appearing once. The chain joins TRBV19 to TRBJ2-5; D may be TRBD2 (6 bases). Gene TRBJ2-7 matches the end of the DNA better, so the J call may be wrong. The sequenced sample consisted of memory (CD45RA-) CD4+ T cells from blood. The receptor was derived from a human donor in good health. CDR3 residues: CASSIGPASDYEQYF. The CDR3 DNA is TGTGCCAGTAGTATAGGCCCGGCTAGCGATTACGAGCAGTACTTC.